Listed below are T cell receptor beta chains from one sample, sequenced in a study of vaccination and CD4 T cells after COVID-19. Their antigens are not known. TCRdb itself ran the PCR reads through MiXCR, one entry per CDR3 protein. The sample records about 9,100 distinct CDR3 sequences, over 60% being singletons. Sequenced input: CD4+ T cells from blood, cultured in vitro. The receptors derive from a human donor who had recovered from COVID-19. CDR3s include the opening cysteine and the closing phenylalanine or tryptophan. D genes are given only for firm matches. A row's size may be missing; if present it is once, few, many or a size class.

size	D	V	J	DNA	CDR3
-	-	TRBV30	TRBJ1-6	TGTGCCTGGAGTGGAGGGATTGATTCACCCCTCCACTTT	CAWSGGIDSPLHF
-	-	TRBV15	TRBJ2-2	TGTGCCACCAGCAGGGGGACCGCCAACACCGGGGAGCTGTTTTTT	CATSRGTANTGELFF
-	-	TRBV28	TRBJ1-2	TGTGCCAGCAGTTTTGGGGACACTAACTATGGCTACACCTTC	CASSFGDTNYGYTF
-	-	TRBV12-3/TRBV12-4	TRBJ2-1	TGTGCCAGCAGTTTATGGCGGCCAGGGAATGAGCAGTTCTTC	CASSLWRPGNEQFF
-	-	TRBV30	TRBJ2-1	TGTGCCTGGAGTGGATACAATGAGCAGTTCTTC	CAWSGYNEQFF
-	-	TRBV7-6	TRBJ1-2	TGTGCCAGCAGCTTAGCAGCGGGGGGTAGAGATGGCTACACCTTC	CASSLAAGGRDGYTF
once	TRBD1	TRBV6-1	TRBJ2-2	TGTGCCAGCAATATCGGGACAGGGGGGTCCGGGGAGCTGTTTTTT	CASNIGTGGSGELFF
-	-	TRBV20-1	TRBJ2-1	TGCAGTGCATCCGCCCGGGCCAATGAGCAGTTCTTC	CSASARANEQFF
-	TRBD2	TRBV6-1	TRBJ2-1	TGTGCCAGCAGAGGACTAGCGGAATACAATGAGCAGTTCTTC	CASRGLAEYNEQFF
-	-	TRBV15	TRBJ1-1	TGTGCCACCAGCAGAGACGCAGGGTGGAACACTGAAGCTTTCTTT	CATSRDAGWNTEAFF
-	-	TRBV2	TRBJ1-5	TGTGCCAGCAGTGAATTCGGGGGATATCAGCCCCAGCATTTT	CASSEFGGYQPQHF
few	-	TRBV20-1	TRBJ1-2	TGCAGTGCTTTAGCCCGCCTAGATGGCTACACCTTC	CSALARLDGYTF
few	-	TRBV27	TRBJ2-2	TGTGCCAGCTGTGGGGGTAGGAACACCGGGGAGCTGTTTTTT	CASCGGRNTGELFF
-	-	TRBV19	TRBJ2-2	TGTGCCAGTAGTCCGCAGGGAGCGAACACCGGGGAGCTGTTTTTT	CASSPQGANTGELFF
-	TRBD2	TRBV15	TRBJ2-1	TGTGCCACCAGCAGAGATGGCCCGGGGGGGGTAGACAATGAGCAGTTCTTC	CATSRDGPGGVDNEQFF
-	-	TRBV7-9	TRBJ1-2	TGTGCCAGTTGCAATGCCACAGGGAACTATGGCTACACCTTC	CASCNATGNYGYTF
-	TRBD1	TRBV20-1	TRBJ1-2	TGCACCACCACGGTGACAGGGCTCCTTAACTATGGCTACACCTTC	CTTTVTGLLNYGYTF
-	TRBD2	TRBV20-1	TRBJ2-3	TGCAGTGCTAGAGATTGGACGGGGGGGCCAGATACGCAGTATTTT	CSARDWTGGPDTQYF
few	TRBD1	TRBV19	TRBJ2-5	TGTGCCAGTAGTATAACGCAGGGGGCTTCGGAGACCCAGTACTTC	CASSITQGASETQYF
-	TRBD2	TRBV9	TRBJ2-5	TGTGCCAGCAGCCAAGCGGGAGCCCTCCAAGAGACCCAGTACTTC	CASSQAGALQETQYF
-	TRBD1	TRBV7-7	TRBJ1-2	TGTGCCAGCAGCTTACCCCGGGGGACAGGGCAGTATGGCTACACCTTC	CASSLPRGTGQYGYTF
-	-	TRBV7-2	TRBJ1-5	TGTGCCAGCAGTCTTAGCGGGGGAGGCAATCAGCCCCAGCATTTT	CASSLSGGGNQPQHF
-	TRBD1	TRBV5-4	TRBJ2-3	TGTGCCAGCAGCTCCGACAGGGGCTACACAGATACGCAGTATTTT	CASSSDRGYTDTQYF
-	-	TRBV7-3	TRBJ2-7	TGTGCCAGCAGCTTGGGGGCTGAGTACGAGCAGTACTTC	CASSLGAEYEQYF
-	-	TRBV30	TRBJ2-3	TGTGCCTGGAGTGTGGAGCGCTGGGGAGGCACAGATACGCAGTATTTT	CAWSVERWGGTDTQYF
-	TRBD1	TRBV6-1	TRBJ2-1	TGTGCCAGCAGGAGGGGACAGGGCGATGAGCAGTTCTTC	CASRRGQGDEQFF
-	-	TRBV21-1	TRBJ1-2	TGTGCCAGCACCCCGCCGGGGGAGAGAGGCTACACCTTC	CASTPPGERGYTF
few	-	TRBV24-1	TRBJ1-1	TGTGCCACCAGTGACCCAGAGAGCACTGAAGCTTTCTTT	CATSDPESTEAFF
-	TRBD1	TRBV19	TRBJ1-3	TGTGCCAGTGCCAAGGGGGCACGGGGAAACACCATATATTTT	CASAKGARGNTIYF
once	-	TRBV19	TRBJ2-5	TGTGCCAGTAGCCGACAGGCTCAAGAGACCCAGTACTTC	CASSRQAQETQYF